Here is one T cell receptor beta chain with its context. The data stem from a study of blood T cell repertoires in COVID-19. Profiled with immunoSEQ multiplex PCR; TCRdb holds only in-frame clones, not every one. The sample contains 300,000 to 400,000 clones, 75% to 90% of which appear only once. Patients from Seattle were sampled longitudinally, starting during active infection. This clonotype was obtained from a woman aged 45-65 years with COVID-19, enrolled during active disease. The sequencing sample was made of peripheral blood.

The CDR3 sequence is CALRERGTSTDTQYF. CDR3 nucleotides: TGTGCCTTACGAGAGCGGGGCACTAGCACAGATACGCAGTATTTT. V usage is TRBV30 and J usage is TRBJ2-3; 7 nucleotides line up with TRBD2. The CDR3 contains 15 residues. V was clipped by 7 bases and J by 0 bases; unmatched bases: 10. Germline-derived CDR1 and CDR2 are GTSNPN and SVGIG (reference sequence).